The rows below give T cell receptor beta chains drawn from one sample of a study of identical twins. TCRdb reprocessed the 5' RACE reads with MiXCR, giving one entry per CDR3 protein. Seen here are 400,000 to 600,000 distinct CDR3 sequences, approximately 20% observed once, and the top ten hold approximately 0.52%. The sample also formed part of further work on yellow fever vaccine responses in identical twins.

The specimen was CD4+ T cells sorted from blood. All receptors derive from a woman under 30 in good health. CDR3s leave out the opening cysteine and the closing phenylalanine or tryptophan.

V gene | CDR3 protein
TRBV29-1 | SVAGDQGTPHSGANVLT
TRBV20-1 | SASRTTNEKLF
TRBV28 | ASTDTTGPQH
TRBV6-6 | ASSYDDVEAF
TRBV5-5 | ASSLAFVGGGMNTEAF
TRBV7-8 | ASSMFGGLGNTEAF
TRBV6-5 | ASGSRGTSTDTQY
TRBV20-1 | SAYAGTSSADTQY
TRBV9 | ASSPHRNDYEQY
TRBV20-1 | SARDLTEKLF
TRBV7-2 | ASSLAPGLQETQY
TRBV4-2 | ASSQGGLGDLYNEQF
TRBV20-1 | SARAPGQGPEAF
TRBV12-3/TRBV12-4 | ASSFGRTSNEQY
TRBV18 | ASSLVGQSYGYT
TRBV3-1 | ASSPVGGTKNIQY
TRBV9 | ASSVGTDARNTEAF
TRBV4-1 | ASSQEGDGNQPQH
TRBV7-2 | ASRGRGNTDTQY
TRBV6-1 | ASTVAENTGELF
TRBV6-5 | ASSYSRGTVLSPLH
TRBV28 | ASSLVWAEEQETQY
TRBV29-1 | SVGKGDTQY
TRBV29-1 | SVVVSGPISGANVLT
TRBV27 | ASIRQGPYEQF
TRBV20-1 | SAEPSDRNTEAF
TRBV7-2 | ASSLAKVVRGTNTEAF
TRBV3-1 | ASSLGTSGAPGVTQY
TRBV2 | ASSAIQGVDTQY
TRBV3-1 | ASKPYGGTDTQY
TRBV5-1 | ASTEGQPQDTQY
TRBV11-2 | ASSLRGSGGANTGELF
TRBV5-1 | ASSLATNSYEQY
TRBV7-2 | ASSLLASGAEQF
TRBV29-1 | SVEDIQRLYNEQF
TRBV3-1 | ASSHGLAYGAETQY
TRBV5-1 | ATTPGQGVTDTQY
TRBV5-1 | ASRSSGGENEQF
TRBV28 | ASSAGQVRGDQY
TRBV20-1 | SARRLGGETQY
TRBV12-5 | ASGLDGKAPYNEQF
TRBV3-1 | ASSPDTNQPQH
TRBV27 | ASSQAGVREQY
TRBV25-1 | ASSGSWRRDEKLF
TRBV10-3 | AISEGGSTGANVLT
TRBV20-1 | SASSGTVGNQPQH
TRBV29-1 | SVDGRAFRTNEQF
TRBV11-2 | ASRRGTGGSGETQY